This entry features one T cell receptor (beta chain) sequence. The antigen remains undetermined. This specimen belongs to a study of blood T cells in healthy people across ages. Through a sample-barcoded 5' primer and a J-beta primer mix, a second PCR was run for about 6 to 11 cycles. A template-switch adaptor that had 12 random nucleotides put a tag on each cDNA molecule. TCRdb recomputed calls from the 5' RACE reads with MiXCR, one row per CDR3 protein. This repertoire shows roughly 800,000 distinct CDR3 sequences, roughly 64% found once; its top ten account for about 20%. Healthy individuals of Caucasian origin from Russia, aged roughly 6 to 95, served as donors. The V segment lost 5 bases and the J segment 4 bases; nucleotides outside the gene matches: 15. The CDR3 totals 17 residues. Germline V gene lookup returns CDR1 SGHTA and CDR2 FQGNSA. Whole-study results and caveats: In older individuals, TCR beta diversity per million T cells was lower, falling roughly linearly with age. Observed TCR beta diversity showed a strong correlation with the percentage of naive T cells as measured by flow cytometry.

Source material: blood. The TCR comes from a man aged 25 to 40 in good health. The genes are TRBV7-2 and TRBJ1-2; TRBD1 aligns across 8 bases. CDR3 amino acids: CASSPNPGQASGYGYTF. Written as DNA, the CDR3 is TGTGCCAGCAGCCCCAATCCGGGACAGGCTTCCGGCTATGGCTACACCTTC.